The present T cell receptor beta chain was sequenced within a study of blood T cell repertoires in COVID-19. In the study overall: PBMCs, B-cell-depleted T cells, or T cells provided the cDNA or gDNA that made up the material.

Measured with immunoSEQ multiplex PCR; TCRdb has only the in-frame clones, and not every one. The data contain 60,000 to 75,000 clones, around 87% of them singletons. This clone was found once. This TCR was recovered from a human donor in a cohort sampled during active COVID-19. The specimen sequenced was peripheral blood.

CDR3 amino acids: CASSDPITGTGDEQYF. The DNA for the CDR3 is TGCGCCAGCAGCGACCCAATTACCGGGACAGGGGACGAGCAGTACTTC. V and J are TRBV5-1 and TRBJ2-7; 10 bases match TRBD1. Germline V gene lookup returns CDR1 SGHRS and CDR2 YFSETQ. The CDR3 is made up of 16 amino acids. The ends lost 4 bases at V and 5 bases at J; junction bases unmatched: 12.